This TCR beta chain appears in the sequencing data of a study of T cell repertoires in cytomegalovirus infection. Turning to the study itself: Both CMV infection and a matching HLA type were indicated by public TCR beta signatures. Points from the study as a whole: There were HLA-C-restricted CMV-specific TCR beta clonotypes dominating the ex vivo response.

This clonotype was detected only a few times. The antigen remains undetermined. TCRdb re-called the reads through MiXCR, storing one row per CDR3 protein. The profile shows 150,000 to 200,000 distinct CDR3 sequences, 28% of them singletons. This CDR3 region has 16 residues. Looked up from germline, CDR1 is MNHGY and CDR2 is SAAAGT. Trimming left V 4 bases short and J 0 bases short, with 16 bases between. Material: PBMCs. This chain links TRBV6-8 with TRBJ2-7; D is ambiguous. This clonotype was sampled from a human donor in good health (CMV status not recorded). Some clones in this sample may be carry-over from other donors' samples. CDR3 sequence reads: CASSLEFDDPSYEQYF. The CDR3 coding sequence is TGTGCCAGCAGTTTGGAATTCGACGACCCCTCCTACGAGCAGTACTTC.